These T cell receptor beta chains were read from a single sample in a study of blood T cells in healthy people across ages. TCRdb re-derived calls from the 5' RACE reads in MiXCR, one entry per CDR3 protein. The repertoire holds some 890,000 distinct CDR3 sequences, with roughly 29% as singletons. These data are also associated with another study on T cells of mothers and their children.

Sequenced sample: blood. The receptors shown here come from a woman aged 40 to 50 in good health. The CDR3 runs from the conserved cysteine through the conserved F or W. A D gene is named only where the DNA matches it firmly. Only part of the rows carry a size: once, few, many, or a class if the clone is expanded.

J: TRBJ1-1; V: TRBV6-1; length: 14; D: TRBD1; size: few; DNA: TGTGCCAGCACCCGGCCCGCAGGGGGTTACGAAGCTTTCTTT; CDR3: CASTRPAGGYEAFF
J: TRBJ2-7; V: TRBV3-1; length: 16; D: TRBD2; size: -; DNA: TGTGCCAGCAGCCAAGCTGGAGCGGGGATAACCTACGAGCAGTACTTC; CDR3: CASSQAGAGITYEQYF
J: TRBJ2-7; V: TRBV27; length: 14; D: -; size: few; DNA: TGTGCCAGCAGTTTGAACGGGGGAACCTACGAGCAGTACTTC; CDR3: CASSLNGGTYEQYF
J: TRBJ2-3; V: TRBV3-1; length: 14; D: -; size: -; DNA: TGTGCCAGCAGCCATGTGGGAAGGGCAGATACGCAGTATTTT; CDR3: CASSHVGRADTQYF
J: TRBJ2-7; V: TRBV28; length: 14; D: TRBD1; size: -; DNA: TGTGCCAGCAGTACCGGGACAGGTATGTACGAGCAGTACTTC; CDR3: CASSTGTGMYEQYF
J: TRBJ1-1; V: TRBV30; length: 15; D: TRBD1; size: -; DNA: TGTGCCTGGAGTAGTGTGGGGACAGGGGCCACTGAAGCTTTCTTT; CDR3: CAWSSVGTGATEAFF
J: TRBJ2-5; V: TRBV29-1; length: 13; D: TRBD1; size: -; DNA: TGCAGCGTTGAACGGACAGGGAAAGAGACCCAGTACTTC; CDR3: CSVERTGKETQYF
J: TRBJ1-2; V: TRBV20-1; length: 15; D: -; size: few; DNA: TGCAGTGCTAGCCCCCGGGGCGACGACTACTATGGCTACACCTTC; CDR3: CSASPRGDDYYGYTF
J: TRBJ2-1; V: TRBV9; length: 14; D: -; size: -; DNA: TGTGCCAGCAGCGTAGGCTCAGGCCCCTACGAGCAGTTCTTC; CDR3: CASSVGSGPYEQFF
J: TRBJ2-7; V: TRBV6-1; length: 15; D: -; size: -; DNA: TGTGCCAGCAGTGAGCCTATAGCGGCCACCTACGAGCAGTACTTC; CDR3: CASSEPIAATYEQYF
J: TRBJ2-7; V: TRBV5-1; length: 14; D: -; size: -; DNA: TGCGCCAGCAGCGCGGGACACGGCTCCTACGAGCAGTACTTC; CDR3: CASSAGHGSYEQYF
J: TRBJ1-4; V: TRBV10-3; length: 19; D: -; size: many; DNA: TGTGCCATCAGTGAAGTTTCAGGGACATCTGTCGCAACTAATGAAAAACTGTTTTTT; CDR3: CAISEVSGTSVATNEKLFF
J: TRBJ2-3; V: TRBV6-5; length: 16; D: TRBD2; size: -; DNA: TGTGCCAGCAGCAGCCTAGCGGGGGGATTCACAGATACGCAGTATTTT; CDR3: CASSSLAGGFTDTQYF
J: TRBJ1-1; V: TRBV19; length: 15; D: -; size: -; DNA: TGTGCCAGTAGTATCCGGGACATATCAGGTGCTGAAGCTTTCTTT; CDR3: CASSIRDISGAEAFF
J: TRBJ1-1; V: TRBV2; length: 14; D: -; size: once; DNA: TGTGCCAGCAGTGACACTGGGATGAACACTGAAGCTTTCTTT; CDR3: CASSDTGMNTEAFF
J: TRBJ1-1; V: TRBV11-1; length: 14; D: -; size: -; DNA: TGTGCCAGCAGTTCACCCCTACAGGAGGATGAAGCTTTCTTT; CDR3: CASSSPLQEDEAFF
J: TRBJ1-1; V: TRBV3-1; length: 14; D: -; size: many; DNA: TGTGCCAGCAGTGACCCGGGGGCTGGGACTGAAGCTTTCTTT; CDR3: CASSDPGAGTEAFF
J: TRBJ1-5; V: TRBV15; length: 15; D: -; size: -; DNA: TGTGCCACCAGCAGAGATCTTGGGGGCAATCAGCCCCAGCATTTT; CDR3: CATSRDLGGNQPQHF
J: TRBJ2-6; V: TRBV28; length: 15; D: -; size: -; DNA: TGTGCCAGCTTAGGACGGCACACGGGGGCCAACGTCCTGACTTTC; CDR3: CASLGRHTGANVLTF
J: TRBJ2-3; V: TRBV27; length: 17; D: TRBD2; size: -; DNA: TGTGCCAGCAGTTCCCACGGACTAGCGGATAGCACAGATACGCAGTATTTT; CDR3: CASSSHGLADSTDTQYF
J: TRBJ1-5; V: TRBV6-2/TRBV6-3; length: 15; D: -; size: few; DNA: TGTGCCAGCAGTTCCTCGGGACTTGGCAATCAGCCCCAGCATTTT; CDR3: CASSSSGLGNQPQHF
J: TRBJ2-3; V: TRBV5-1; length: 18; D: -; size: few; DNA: TGCGCCAGCAGCTGGATACCCCCGGACGCTGCTAGCACAGATACGCAGTATTTT; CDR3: CASSWIPPDAASTDTQYF